This T cell receptor beta chain emerged from a study of blood T cell repertoires in COVID-19. Overall study: In each case, the material was cDNA or gDNA derived from T cells, B-cell-depleted T cells, or PBMCs.

Some clones are missing from TCRdb's copy, which holds only in-frame ones; the method was immunoSEQ multiplex PCR. Counted here are 400,000 to 450,000 clones, over 75% occurring once; the ten biggest clones make up 1% to 1.3%. CDR1 SGHTA and CDR2 FQGNSA come from the germline V gene. The CDR3 is 15 amino acids. The V end lost 5 bases, the J end lost 5 bases, and 16 bases lay between the germline ends. The sample taken for sequencing was PBMCs or T cells enriched from blood (not recorded which). The gene calls are TRBV7-2 and TRBJ1-5, with D uncertain. This TCR was recovered from a man aged 25 to 40 who had recovered from COVID-19. CDR3 in DNA: TGTGCCAGCAGCCAGAGACTCGATATCTATCAGCCCCAGCATTTT. Amino acid sequence: CASSQRLDIYQPQHF.